This T cell receptor beta chain was retrieved from a study of cytomegalovirus exposure and HLA in healthy donors. Germline V gene data show CDR1 as SGHRS and CDR2 as YFSETQ. The CDR3 is 18 residues long. V shed 0 bases and J 3 bases; nucleotides not matched to a gene: 10. PCR used 60 Vbeta primers and 13 Jbeta primers. Produced via immunoSEQ multiplex PCR; TCRdb's table is partial and in-frame only. This sample yields under 200,000 clones, of which approximately 71% are seen a single time; approximately 1.5% belongs to the top ten. The gene calls are TRBV5-1 and TRBJ2-2; 8 bases map to TRBD2. This sequence was found in a man aged 50 to 60 in good health and CMV-seronegative. The sample consisted of PBMCs. CDR3 nucleotides: TGCGCCAGCAGCTTGGCTAAAGGAGGGACTAGAGACACCGGGGAGCTGTTTTTT. This translates into CASSLAKGGTRDTGELFF.